Listed here are 25 T cell receptor beta chains from one sample, sequenced in a study of vaccination and CD4 T cells after COVID-19. Treatment here: roughly 11-day PBMC culture with coronavirus spike peptide pools or control peptides (ViraFEST assay). The collection of CD4+ T cells from the unexposed donor took place before the COVID-19 pandemic (2011-2018). With the Oncomine TCR Beta short-read assay, DNA from cultured CD4+ T cells was sequenced. The source of extracted genomic DNA was cultured CD4+ T cells. TCRdb itself ran the PCR reads through MiXCR, one entry per CDR3 protein. The sample shows some 9,100 distinct CDR3 sequences, roughly 30% of them seen only once. No antigen has been assigned to these receptors. Sequences were obtained from CD4+ T cells from blood, cultured in vitro. These receptors were obtained from a human donor in good health.

The chain uses TRBV7-3 and TRBJ2-2; TRBD2 matches at 7 bases. CDR3 length equals 14 residues. The junction had 6 bases not matched to a gene; V was cut back by 5 bases and J by 6 bases. Germline values: CDR1 SGHTA, CDR2 FQGTGA. The CDR3 spells CASSPGGAAGELFF. The CDR3 DNA follows: TGTGCCAGCAGCCCGGGGGGTGCCGCCGGGGAGCTGTTTTTT.

A few counts support this clonotype. J is TRBJ2-2 and V is TRBV20-1; the match to TRBD2 covers 9 bases. The CDR3 has 16 amino acids. V lost 3 bases to trimming and J lost 0 bases; unmatched junction nucleotides: 5. From germline, CDR1 is DFQATT and CDR2 SNEGSKA (reference sequence). CDR3 nucleotide sequence: TGCAGTGCTAGGGGACGACTAGCGGCGAACACCGGGGAGCTGTTTTTT. Its protein product is CSARGRLAANTGELFF.

The chain links TRBV2 to TRBJ1-6; 10 positions match TRBD1. Germline-derived CDR1 and CDR2 are SNHLY and FYNNEI. V was clipped by 5 bases and J by 6 bases; unmatched bases: 4. This CDR3 spans 15 amino acids. The CDR3 DNA follows: TGTGCCAGCAGTAGACAGGGGGCGAGTAATTCACCCCTCCACTTT. Its translation is CASSRQGASNSPLHF.

This clonotype was picked up a small number of times. The V call is TRBV28, the J call TRBJ1-1; D gene unclear. The ends were cut back, 4 bases at V and 3 bases at J, with 9 bases in the middle. Germline loops: CDR1 MDHEN, CDR2 SYDVKM. The CDR3 covers 13 residues. The CDR3 region is CASSSLWDTEAFF. The CDR3 region has the DNA TGTGCCAGCAGTTCTCTATGGGACACTGAAGCTTTCTTT.

This clonotype was recorded a few times. J is TRBJ2-2 and V is TRBV20-1, with 8 bases lining up with TRBD1. V was pared by 6 bases and J by 4 bases, with 7 bases of the junction left unmatched. Germline V gene sequence: CDR1 DFQATT, CDR2 SNEGSKA (reference sequence). The CDR3 has 14 residues. As DNA, the CDR3 is TGCAGTGCAGTACGGGACAGGCTCACCGGGGAGCTGTTTTTT. It is translated as CSAVRDRLTGELFF.

The chain is built from TRBV12-3 or TRBV12-4 and TRBJ1-2, with D maybe TRBD1 (5 bases). The V gene lost 6 bases and the J gene lost 6 bases, with 11 bases spanning the gap. The CDR3 runs to 12 residues. CDR3 sequence (DNA): TGTGCCAGCAGACAATCGACAGATGGCTACACCTTC. This translates into CASRQSTDGYTF.

This clonotype came up a few times. The chain couples TRBV7-9 to TRBJ1-5, with 10 bases matching TRBD1. This CDR3 is built from 16 residues. J lost 2 bases, V lost 5 bases, and 6 bases had no gene match. Germline assignment: CDR1 SEHNR and CDR2 FQNEAQ (reference sequence). CDR3 in amino acids: CASSATGTGGNQPQHF. In DNA, the CDR3 is TGTGCCAGCAGCGCTACCGGGACAGGGGGCAATCAGCCCCAGCATTTT. The full variable domain, completed using reference TRBV7-9 and TRBJ1-5, is DTGVSQNPRHKITKRGQNVTFRCDPISEHNRLYWYRQTLGQGPEFLTYFQNEAQLEKSRLLSDRFSAERPKGSFSTLEIQRTEQGDSAMYLCASSATGTGGNQPQHFGDGTRLSIL.

The chain couples TRBV6-1 to TRBJ1-1; a weak D match, TRBD1 (6 bases). Trimming stripped 5 bases from V and 4 bases from J, with 11 bases between. CDR1 and CDR2 (germline): MNHNS, SASEGT. The CDR3 consists of 13 residues. The CDR3 region is CASSKQGSTEAFF. CDR3 nucleotide sequence: TGTGCCAGCAGTAAACAGGGCTCCACTGAAGCTTTCTTT.

This sequence joins TRBV27 and TRBJ1-2; unclear D gene. The ends were cut back, 4 bases at V and 5 bases at J, with 5 bases in the middle. CDR1 and CDR2 (germline): MNHEY, SMNVEV (reference sequence). The CDR3 runs 11 residues. The CDR3 DNA sequence: TGTGCCAGCAGTTCCGGGTATGGCTACACCTTC. Encoded protein: CASSSGYGYTF.

The chain couples TRBV20-1 to TRBJ1-1; 12 bases fit TRBD1. From germline, CDR1 is DFQATT and CDR2 SNEGSKA (reference sequence). V lost 4 bases to trimming and J lost 11 bases; unmatched junction nucleotides: 8. The CDR3 is 13 residues long. This chain's CDR3 is CSATPGQGAAAFF. The CDR3 DNA is TGCAGTGCTACCCCGGGACAGGGGGCGGCGGCTTTCTTT.

The chain uses TRBV7-3 and TRBJ2-7, with D perhaps assigned TRBD1 or TRBD2 (6 bases each). CDR1 and CDR2 (germline): SGHTA, FQGTGA. CDR3 length equals 13 residues. V was shortened by 4 bases and J by 9 bases, with 16 bases between the two germline ends. The CDR3 loop is CASSSRGQGWQYF. The CDR3 coding sequence is TGTGCCAGCAGCTCCCGGGGGCAGGGATGGCAGTACTTC.

The chain has TRBV20-1 and TRBJ2-1, with 13 bases identical to TRBD2. The length of the CDR3 is 13 residues. CDR1 DFQATT and CDR2 SNEGSKA come from the germline V gene (reference sequence). With V trimmed by 3 bases and J by 7 bases, 0 bases remained unmatched. The CDR3 DNA follows: TGCAGTGCTAGGGGACTAGCGGGAAATGAGCAGTTCTTC. This encodes CSARGLAGNEQFF.

This clonotype was picked up a small number of times. The V call is TRBV27, the J call TRBJ1-5, with 7 bases fitting TRBD1. Per the germline V gene, CDR1 is MNHEY and CDR2 is SMNVEV (reference sequence). J gave up 6 bases and V 5 bases, and 7 bases lay outside the gene matches. The CDR3 runs to 14 residues. DNA for the CDR3: TGTGCCAGCAGTCCCACAGGGGTGAGTCAGCCCCAGCATTTT. This translates into CASSPTGVSQPQHF.

A few counts support this clonotype. This chain links TRBV20-1 with TRBJ2-5, with D possibly called TRBD1 or TRBD2 (5 bases each). From germline, CDR1 is DFQATT and CDR2 SNEGSKA (reference sequence). The length of the CDR3 is 13 residues. Trimming removed 4 bases from V and 5 bases from J, with 14 bases in between. The CDR3: CSANEGSGETQYF. Written as DNA, the CDR3 is TGCAGTGCTAATGAGGGGTCAGGGGAGACCCAGTACTTC.

This clonotype was observed a few times. The chain employs TRBV10-3 and TRBJ1-2, with 7 bases aligning to TRBD1. This CDR3 comprises 14 residues. Per the germline V gene, CDR1 is ENHRY and CDR2 is SYGVKD. V dropped 4 bases and J dropped 6; count of bases not matched to a gene: 8. The CDR3 sequence: CAISARQGWNGYTF. CDR3 nucleotides: TGTGCCATCAGTGCCAGACAGGGATGGAATGGCTACACCTTC.

In this sample, this clonotype is medium-sized. V is TRBV29-1 and J is TRBJ1-1; 9 bases fit TRBD1. The length of the CDR3 is 13 residues. V shed 8 bases and J 6 bases; nucleotides not matched to a gene: 10. CDR1 SQVTM and CDR2 ANQGSEA come from the germline V gene. The CDR3 DNA follows: TGCAGCCAAACACAGGGGGCGTCCCCTGAAGCTTTCTTT. Translating it yields CSQTQGASPEAFF.

The chain carries TRBV6-2 or TRBV6-3 and TRBJ2-2, with D unclear. The CDR3 runs 16 residues. V lost 1 base to trimming and J lost 1 base, with 10 bases between them. CDR1 is MNHEY, CDR2 SVGEGT, per germline. DNA for the CDR3: TGTGCCAGCAGTTACTACTATTACAGGAACACCGGGGAGCTGTTTTTT. This sequence encodes CASSYYYYRNTGELFF.

This chain joins TRBV14 and TRBJ1-1, with D possibly being TRBD1 (5 bases). V lost 10 bases, J lost 3 bases, and 15 bases lay in between. Germline V gene sequence: CDR1 SGHDN, CDR2 FVKESK. The CDR3 is 13 amino acids. CDR3 nucleotide sequence: TGTGCCACCTCGTGGGGGATCTACACTGAAGCTTTCTTT. It codes for CATSWGIYTEAFF.

DNA for the CDR3: TGCAGTGCTAGGACAGGGGGCGTTGAAGCTTTCTTT. Amino acid sequence: CSARTGGVEAFF. V usage is TRBV20-1 and J usage is TRBJ1-1; 10 bases are a match to TRBD1. The V gene's germline CDR1 is DFQATT and CDR2 SNEGSKA (reference sequence). Germline trimming cut 3 bases from V and 7 bases from J; bases unmatched to any gene: 2. This CDR3 is built from 12 residues.

V gene TRBV21-1 combines with J gene TRBJ2-2; no check of the table's D call, TRBD2, against the DNA was made. TRBV21-1 is a known pseudogene. CDR3 length: 15 residues. CDR3 sequence: CASSTPQEGTGELFF. CDR3 bases: TGTGCCAGCAGCACACCCCAGGAGGGGACCGGGGAGCTGTTTTTT.

This clonotype has more than one count but fewer than ten. J is TRBJ1-1 and V is TRBV6-5; possibly TRBD1 for D (5 bases). V lost 1 base to trimming and J lost 0 bases, with 9 bases between them. This CDR3 has 15 residues. Germline V gene sequence: CDR1 MNHEY, CDR2 SVGAGI. The CDR3 DNA sequence: TGTGCCAGCAGTTACTATGGGACGGTGAACACTGAAGCTTTCTTT. Protein sequence: CASSYYGTVNTEAFF.

V usage is TRBV29-1 and J usage is TRBJ1-1, with 8 bases lining up with TRBD1. The germline V gene has CDR1 SQVTM and CDR2 ANQGSEA. V gave up 7 bases and J gave up 1 base; unmatched junction bases: 5. The CDR3 runs to 13 residues. The CDR3 DNA sequence: TGCAGCGCTCGGACAGGGACGAACACTGAAGCTTTCTTT. This codes for CSARTGTNTEAFF.

The chain recombines TRBV20-1 with TRBJ2-7; TRBD1 matches 8 bases. This CDR3 comprises 14 residues. The V and J ends lost 6 bases and 7 bases, in that order; junction bases with no gene match: 14. The germline V gene has CDR1 DFQATT and CDR2 SNEGSKA (reference sequence). CDR3 DNA sequence: TGCAGTGCCAAAGCGTTGGCAGGGGGCGGGGAGCAGTACTTC. Protein: CSAKALAGGGEQYF.

The chain carries TRBV12-3 or TRBV12-4 and TRBJ2-3; D assignment may be TRBD1 or TRBD2 (5 bases each). The CDR3 loop spans 13 amino acids. V gave up 3 bases and J gave up 4 bases, with 8 bases separating them. CDR3 residues: CASSFGTPDTQYF. The CDR3 DNA is TGTGCCAGCAGTTTTGGGACCCCAGATACGCAGTATTTT.

This chain's CDR3 is CASSEGVRTQYF. CDR3 DNA sequence: TGTGCCAGCAGTGAAGGCGTTAGGACCCAGTACTTC. The chain joins TRBV6-1 to TRBJ2-5; D is unresolved. In germline, CDR1 is MNHNS, CDR2 SASEGT. With 1 base removed from V and 7 bases from J, the gap between germline ends came to 7 bases. The CDR3 has 12 residues.